The 13 T cell receptor beta chains in this list originate from one sample, sequenced in a study of beta chain features in type 1 diabetes. The study's findings and limits: Researchers report that Type 1 diabetes patients had moderately but significantly shorter TCRB CDR3s across all four CD4+ subsets.

As every portion of the isolated RNA was reverse transcribed, the sequencing read expressed TCRB transcripts. Generated by immunoSEQ multiplex PCR, the TCRdb table keeps only in-frame clones and is missing some. Of 600,000 to 700,000 clones in the sample, over 10% were seen once. Their recognized antigens are unknown. What was sequenced was naive CD4+ T cells from blood. The receptors were gathered from a man aged 25-40 years with type 1 diabetes.

This chain uses TRBV7-2 with TRBJ2-5, with 10 bases matching TRBD1. With V trimmed by 2 bases and J by 1 base, 13 bases remained unmatched. Germline CDR1 reads SGHTA; CDR2 reads FQGNSA. This CDR3 is built from 19 residues. The CDR3 DNA sequence: TGTGCCAGCAGCTTATCAATCGGGACAGGGGTAGGGTCCCAAGAGACCCAGTACTTC. It encodes CASSLSIGTGVGSQETQYF.

The chain joins TRBV4-3 to TRBJ2-7; 7 nucleotides agree with TRBD1. The V gene end was trimmed by 2 bases and the J gene end by 6 bases; junction bases not matched to a gene: 16. The germline V gene has CDR1 LGHNA and CDR2 YSLEER. The CDR3 covers 17 residues. CDR3 region: CASSQTPRTGRSREQYF. CDR3 nucleotides: TGCGCCAGCAGCCAAACCCCCCGGACAGGAAGATCTCGCGAGCAGTACTTC.

This clone was observed a handful of times. The rearrangement uses TRBV14 and TRBJ1-4; D is possibly TRBD1 (6 bases). Germline CDR1 reads SGHDN; CDR2 reads FVKESK. The CDR3 consists of 13 residues. The ends were cut back, 3 bases at V and 8 bases at J, with 10 bases in the middle. CDR3 protein: CASSQGRGEKLFF. DNA of the CDR3: TGTGCCAGCAGCCAGGGCAGGGGAGAAAAACTGTTTTTT.

The rearrangement uses TRBV7-8 and TRBJ2-5, with 14 bases lining up with TRBD2. Looked up from germline, CDR1 is SGHVS and CDR2 is FQNEAQ. This CDR3 region has 16 residues. V shed 5 bases and J 4 bases; nucleotides not matched to a gene: 6. This CDR3 is CASSGGLAGEVETQYF. The CDR3 nucleotides are TGTGCCAGCAGCGGGGGACTAGCGGGAGAAGTAGAGACCCAGTACTTC.

This chain connects TRBV6-5 to TRBJ1-5; D may be TRBD1 (5 bases). Trimming shortened V by 4 bases and J by 5 bases, and 12 bases separated the two germline ends. Per the germline V gene, CDR1 is MNHEY and CDR2 is SVGAGI. The CDR3 consists of 14 residues. CDR3 loop: CASSSRVRDQPQHF. Written as DNA, the CDR3 is TGTGCCAGCAGTTCCAGGGTTAGGGATCAGCCCCAGCATTTT.

The genes are TRBV19 and TRBJ1-1; no clear D gene. V was clipped by 7 bases and J by 1 base, with 31 bases between them. Germline CDR1 LNHDA, CDR2 SQIVND (reference sequence). The CDR3 sequence is 20 residues long. The CDR3 coding sequence is TGTGCCAGTAACCGTAGAACTCACCGTCTGTCTCTTGATGGGAACACTGAAGCTTTCTTT. It codes for CASNRRTHRLSLDGNTEAFF.

This clone was observed a handful of times. V usage is TRBV7-2 and J usage is TRBJ2-4; a weak D match, TRBD2 (5 bases). CDR3 length equals 15 residues. CDR1 SGHTA and CDR2 FQGNSA come from the germline V gene. Trimming removed 4 bases from V and 1 base from J, with 11 bases in between. The CDR3 nucleotides read TGTGCCAGCAGCTGGACGGACTCGGCCAAAAACATTCAGTACTTC. Amino acid sequence: CASSWTDSAKNIQYF.

The rearrangement joins TRBV9 to TRBJ2-3, with 9 nucleotides matching TRBD1. This CDR3 region has 15 residues. The junction had 4 bases not matched to a gene; V was cut back by 2 bases and J by 3 bases. The germline CDR1 and CDR2 sequences are SGDLS and YYNGEE. The DNA of the CDR3 is TGTGCCAGCAGCGTCGACAGGGGGAGGACAGATACGCAGTATTTT. Translating gives CASSVDRGRTDTQYF.

This clone showed up many times. This sequence joins TRBV14 and TRBJ2-3; 10 bases line up with TRBD2. V dropped 4 bases and J dropped 14; count of bases not matched to a gene: 9. From germline, CDR1 is SGHDN and CDR2 FVKESK. The CDR3 loop spans 13 amino acids. The CDR3 loop reads CASSRWTSGSAYF. DNA for the CDR3: TGTGCCAGCAGCCGCTGGACTAGCGGTTCGGCGTATTTT.

The J gene is TRBJ2-5, the V gene TRBV14, with D uncertain. Germline lookup yields CDR1 SGHDN and CDR2 FVKESK. The CDR3 is 12 amino acids. The ends were cut back, 4 bases at V and 4 bases at J, with 7 bases in the middle. CDR3 nucleotides: TGTGCCAGCAGCCCCTCCAGAGAGACCCAGTACTTC. Amino acid sequence: CASSPSRETQYF.

The rearrangement joins TRBV30 to TRBJ2-1, with D maybe TRBD1 (5 bases). V lost 3 bases, J lost 9 bases, and 15 bases lay in between. The CDR3 totals 13 residues. Germline assignment: CDR1 GTSNPN and CDR2 SVGIG (reference sequence). The CDR3 here is CAWRLQPQGEQFF. CDR3 DNA: TGTGCCTGGAGACTTCAACCTCAGGGTGAGCAGTTCTTC.

The chain combines TRBV25-1 with TRBJ2-1; 9 bases map to TRBD1. This CDR3 contains 15 residues. Trimming cost V 8 bases and J 4 bases; bases outside gene matches: 9. Per germline, CDR1 MGHDK and CDR2 SYGVNS. The CDR3, as DNA: TGTGCCAGCGGCCGGACAGGGGACAATTACAATGAGCAGTTCTTC. The encoded protein is CASGRTGDNYNEQFF.

The sample holds a few counts of this clone. The genes are TRBV4-3 and TRBJ2-7; possible D gene TRBD1, 6 bases. The V end lost 0 bases, the J end lost 3 bases, and 9 bases lay between the germline ends. Germline values: CDR1 LGHNA, CDR2 YSLEER. CDR3 size: 14 residues. Here the CDR3 DNA reads TGCGCCAGCAGCCAAGACCAGGACAGCTACGAGCAGTACTTC. Protein product: CASSQDQDSYEQYF.